The 26 T cell receptor beta chains given below trace back to one sample, sequenced in a study of blood T cell repertoires in COVID-19. Sequencing was performed with immunoSEQ multiplex PCR; in TCRdb, only in-frame clones are kept and a portion is missing. Of roughly 380,000 clones listed, approximately 89% are singletons. The sequenced sample consisted of peripheral blood. These TCRs come from a woman in her forties with COVID-19, enrolled during active disease.

V is TRBV30 and J is TRBJ2-1; 11 nucleotides match TRBD2. The CDR3 totals 17 residues. From germline, CDR1 is GTSNPN and CDR2 SVGIG (reference sequence). Trimming at V came to 4 bases and at J to 6 bases, leaving 14 bases not matched to a gene. CDR3 residues: CAWNPGASGRSGNEQFF. The DNA of the CDR3 is TGTGCCTGGAATCCTGGGGCTAGCGGGAGGTCCGGCAATGAGCAGTTCTTC.

The CDR3 DNA is TGTGCCAGCAGTAACAGGGTTGGACAGGGGGGCTCCTACGAGCAGTACTTC. Translated, it gives CASSNRVGQGGSYEQYF. The chain combines TRBV6-2 or TRBV6-3 with TRBJ2-7; 10 nucleotides align to TRBD1. The CDR3 has 17 residues. The V segment lost 5 bases and the J segment 0 bases; nucleotides outside the gene matches: 10. From germline, CDR1 is MNHEY and CDR2 SVGEGT.

V usage is TRBV7-2 and J usage is TRBJ1-5; tentatively, D is TRBD1 (5 bases). In germline, CDR1 is SGHTA, CDR2 FQGNSA. The CDR3 length is 15 residues. V lost 2 bases to trimming and J lost 4 bases, with 12 bases between them. CDR3 nucleotide sequence: TGTGCCAGCAGCTTACAGGAGGGGAGAAATCAGCCCCAGCATTTT. Protein: CASSLQEGRNQPQHF.

The chain links TRBV5-1 to TRBJ2-5; 7 positions agree with TRBD2. The CDR3 loop spans 14 amino acids. V shed 3 bases, J shed 1 base, and the junction held 3 bases outside the gene matches. Germline CDR1 and CDR2: SGHRS and YFSETQ. CDR3 DNA: TGCGCCAGCAGCTACGGGACTATCCAAGAGACCCAGTACTTC. Translating it yields CASSYGTIQETQYF.

The chain recombines TRBV18 with TRBJ2-7; possibly TRBD1 for D (5 bases). The ends were cut back, 0 bases at V and 0 bases at J, with 12 bases in the middle. Germline CDR1 reads KGHSH; CDR2 reads LQKENI. The CDR3 contains 16 residues. CDR3 in amino acids: CASSPPAGMSSYEQYF. The CDR3 DNA sequence: TGTGCCAGCTCACCACCGGCAGGGATGAGCTCCTACGAGCAGTACTTC.

Comment on this clone: This CDR3 is also generated by other DNA sequences in the sample. The chain recombines TRBV27 with TRBJ1-2; unclear D gene. The CDR3 loop spans 13 amino acids. Germline CDR1 is MNHEY and CDR2 is SMNVEV (reference sequence). V was shortened by 3 bases and J by 3 bases, with 8 bases between the two germline ends. The CDR3 here is CASSLREDYGYTF. In DNA, the CDR3 is TGTGCCAGCAGTTTGAGGGAGGACTATGGCTACACCTTC.

J is TRBJ1-5 and V is TRBV2; D is ambiguous. Germline assignment: CDR1 SNHLY and CDR2 FYNNEI. V lost 0 bases and J lost 4, with 7 bases in between. The CDR3 has 14 amino acids. CDR3 amino acids: CASSEARGNQPQHF. CDR3 nucleotide sequence: TGTGCCAGCAGTGAAGCACGCGGGAATCAGCCCCAGCATTTT. The full variable domain, rest sourced from reference TRBV2 and TRBJ1-5, is EPEVTQTPSHQVTQMGQEVILRCVPISNHLYFYWYRQILGQKVEFLVSFYNNEISEKSEIFDDQFSVERPDGSNFTLKIRSTKLEDSAMYFCASSEARGNQPQHFGDGTRLSIL.

This CDR3 is CASSFGLAGNNEQFF. Here the CDR3 DNA reads TGTGCCAGCAGCTTCGGACTAGCGGGGAACAATGAGCAGTTCTTC. The chain links TRBV9 to TRBJ2-1; 12 bases fit TRBD2. The CDR3 consists of 15 residues. Per germline, CDR1 SGDLS and CDR2 YYNGEE. With 4 bases clipped from V and 5 bases from J, the junction kept 4 bases outside the gene matches. Combining the CDR3 with reference TRBV9 and TRBJ2-1 gives the whole variable domain DSGVTQTPKHLITATGQRVTLRCSPRSGDLSVYWYQQSLDQGLQFLIQYYNGEERAKGNILERFSAQQFPDLHSELNLSSLELGDSALYFCASSFGLAGNNEQFFGPGTRLTVL.

The V call is TRBV19, the J call TRBJ2-3; 7 bases are shared with TRBD2. V shed 0 bases, J shed 2 bases, and the junction held 5 bases outside the gene matches. Per the germline V gene, CDR1 is LNHDA and CDR2 is SQIVND (reference sequence). The CDR3 length is 16 residues. Here the CDR3 DNA reads TGTGCCAGTAGTATAGAGGCTAGCGGCATCACAGATACGCAGTATTTT. This encodes CASSIEASGITDTQYF.

V and J are TRBV30 and TRBJ2-5; D may be TRBD1 (5 bases). The CDR3 consists of 16 residues. Germline V gene data show CDR1 as GTSNPN and CDR2 as SVGIG (reference sequence). Trimming pared 1 base from V and 2 bases from J, leaving 17 bases between. Here the CDR3 reads CAWSDKRTSRQETQYF. The CDR3 nucleotides read TGTGCCTGGAGTGATAAGAGGACAAGCAGGCAAGAGACCCAGTACTTC. Full variable domain (rest looked up from reference TRBV30 and TRBJ2-5): SQTIHQWPATLVQPVGSPLSLECTVEGTSNPNLYWYRQAAGRGLQLLFYSVGIGQISSEVPQNLSASRPQDRQFILSSKKLLLSDSGFYLCAWSDKRTSRQETQYFGPGTRLLVL.

This rearrangement joins TRBV28 to TRBJ1-5, with 7 bases aligning to TRBD1. The CDR3 has 13 residues. Germline assignment: CDR1 MDHEN and CDR2 SYDVKM. V lost 5 bases, J lost 9 bases, and 7 bases stayed unmatched. The CDR3 spells CASSLSGDRPQHF. Here the CDR3 DNA reads TGTGCCAGCAGTCTGTCAGGGGACAGGCCCCAGCATTTT.

This chain joins TRBV27 and TRBJ1-5; D not resolved. Trimming left V 6 bases short and J 2 bases short, with 14 bases between. CDR3 size: 15 residues. The germline V gene encodes CDR1 MNHEY and CDR2 SMNVEV (reference sequence). CDR3 nucleotide sequence: TGTGCCAGCAGCCTATCGTCGGGTCGCAATCAGCCCCAGCATTTT. Protein product: CASSLSSGRNQPQHF.

The rearrangement links TRBV7-2 to TRBJ1-1; D gene uncertain. With 3 bases removed from V and 3 bases from J, the gap between germline ends came to 11 bases. Germline V gene lookup returns CDR1 SGHTA and CDR2 FQGNSA. The CDR3 spans 14 residues. The CDR3 loop reads CASSFRGPDTEAFF. The CDR3 region has the DNA TGTGCCAGCAGCTTTCGGGGTCCGGACACTGAAGCTTTCTTT.

A single count supports this clone. The gene calls are TRBV19 and TRBJ2-3, with 10 bases aligning to TRBD1. CDR1 is LNHDA and CDR2 is SQIVND in the germline V gene (reference sequence). The CDR3 length is 18 residues. With 1 base clipped from V and 4 bases from J, the junction kept 11 bases outside the gene matches. CDR3 DNA sequence: TGTGCCAGTAGTATAGGGGCGACAGGGGGCGCCTTGGCAGATACGCAGTATTTT. Amino acid sequence: CASSIGATGGALADTQYF.

This clone is a singleton in its sample. The V call is TRBV25-1, the J call TRBJ1-2; perhaps TRBD1 as D (5 bases). Germline CDR1 and CDR2: MGHDK and SYGVNS. CDR3 length equals 14 residues. The germline V and J ends were trimmed by 4 bases and 3 bases, with 12 bases remaining between them. The CDR3 coding sequence is TGTGCCAGCAGTGGCGGGGCCAGATACTATGGCTACACCTTC. Translation: CASSGGARYYGYTF.

The V and J genes are TRBV9 and TRBJ1-1; no clear D. The CDR3 runs to 15 residues. In germline, CDR1 is SGDLS, CDR2 YYNGEE. V was clipped by 0 bases and J by 0 bases, with 9 bases between them. The CDR3 DNA is TGTGCCAGCAGCGTAGAGGCAGCGATGAACACTGAAGCTTTCTTT. As protein: CASSVEAAMNTEAFF.

The chain combines TRBV7-3 with TRBJ1-3; 7 bases match TRBD1. CDR1 and CDR2 from the germline V gene are SGHTA and FQGTGA. Trimming at V came to 5 bases and at J to 2 bases, leaving 9 bases not matched to a gene. The CDR3 extends over 16 amino acids. Here the CDR3 reads CASSIGPTGAGNTIYF. CDR3 in DNA: TGTGCCAGCAGCATCGGACCCACAGGGGCTGGAAACACCATATATTTT.

This clone occurred a few times. The J gene is TRBJ2-6, the V gene TRBV28; D may be TRBD2 (7 bases). The V and J ends lost 0 bases and 4 bases respectively, with 10 bases between them. CDR1 is MDHEN, CDR2 SYDVKM, per germline. This CDR3 is built from 16 residues. The CDR3 nucleotides are TGTGCCAGCAGTTTATGGCGGGGGCCGGGGGCCAACGTCCTGACTTTC. Encoded protein: CASSLWRGPGANVLTF.

This clone has only one observation. This sequence joins TRBV28 and TRBJ2-7; 8 nucleotides align to TRBD2. The J segment lost 3 bases and the V segment lost 6 bases, leaving 13 bases of the junction unmatched. Germline V gives CDR1 MDHEN, CDR2 SYDVKM. The CDR3 runs 16 residues. CDR3 in amino acids: CASSLRSSGLYYEQYF. The CDR3 DNA sequence: TGTGCCAGCAGCCTACGGTCTAGCGGGCTATACTACGAGCAGTACTTC.

In nucleotides, the CDR3 is TGCAGCGGACAGGAGACGAACACTGAAGCTTTCTTT. Translation: CSGQETNTEAFF. This rearrangement joins TRBV29-1 to TRBJ1-1; weak D call: TRBD1 (6 bases). The germline CDR1 and CDR2 sequences are SQVTM and ANQGSEA. The CDR3 consists of 12 residues. Trimming removed 7 bases at V and 1 base at J, with 10 bases between.

The chain recombines TRBV18 with TRBJ1-4; TRBD1 matches 11 bases. Germline values: CDR1 KGHSH, CDR2 LQKENI. The CDR3 spans 18 residues. V gave up 3 bases and J gave up 0 bases; unmatched junction bases: 6. The chain's CDR3 is CASSPPDRGPATNEKLFF. The CDR3 DNA is TGTGCCAGCTCACCCCCGGACAGGGGGCCCGCAACTAATGAAAAACTGTTTTTT.

The V gene is TRBV7-9, the J gene TRBJ2-6, with D hard to call. Between the trimmed V and J ends, which lost 5 bases and 2 bases, there was a span of 7 bases. The germline gives CDR1 SEHNR, CDR2 FQNEAQ (reference sequence). The CDR3 sequence is 14 residues long. CDR3 residues: CASSVHTGANVLTF. The CDR3 DNA reads TGTGCCAGCAGCGTACACACTGGGGCCAACGTCCTGACTTTC. Supplemented by reference TRBV7-9 and TRBJ2-6, the full variable domain reads DTGVSQNPRHKITKRGQNVTFRCDPISEHNRLYWYRQTLGQGPEFLTYFQNEAQLEKSRLLSDRFSAERPKGSFSTLEIQRTEQGDSAMYLCASSVHTGANVLTFGAGSRLTVL.

This rearrangement joins TRBV7-8 to TRBJ1-4, with a weak D call TRBD1 (6 bases). V was clipped by 5 bases and J by 0 bases, with 16 bases between them. The CDR3 is 17 residues long. Germline CDR1 reads SGHVS; CDR2 reads FQNEAQ. The CDR3: CASSPLNRQATNEKLFF. CDR3 DNA sequence: TGTGCCAGCAGCCCACTGAATCGACAGGCAACTAATGAAAAACTGTTTTTT. Full variable domain (remainder filled in from reference TRBV7-8 and TRBJ1-4): GAGVSQSPRYKVAKRGQDVALRCDPISGHVSLFWYQQALGQGPEFLTYFQNEAQLDKSGLPSDRFFAERPEGSVSTLKIQRTQQEDSAVYLCASSPLNRQATNEKLFFGSGTQLSVL.

V gene TRBV19 combines with J gene TRBJ2-1; 13 nucleotides agree with TRBD2. The CDR3 is made up of 18 amino acids. The V gene end was trimmed by 5 bases and the J gene end by 8 bases; junction bases not matched to a gene: 15. CDR1 and CDR2 from the germline V gene are LNHDA and SQIVND (reference sequence). The CDR3 loop reads CASSSRLAGGRGTDEQFF. The CDR3 DNA sequence: TGTGCCAGTAGTTCCCGACTAGCGGGAGGCAGGGGTACCGATGAGCAGTTCTTC.

The sample holds one count of this clone. This chain links TRBV28 with TRBJ2-4; 12 bases are shared with TRBD2. The CDR3 is 15 amino acids. V dropped 6 bases and J dropped 1; count of bases not matched to a gene: 1. CDR1 and CDR2 (germline): MDHEN, SYDVKM. CDR3 in amino acids: CASSLAGGAKNIQYF. In DNA, the CDR3 is TGTGCCAGCAGCCTAGCGGGAGGGGCCAAAAACATTCAGTACTTC.

This chain uses TRBV7-3 with TRBJ2-1, with unresolved D. The V gene's germline CDR1 is SGHTA and CDR2 FQGTGA. The length of the CDR3 is 12 residues. Between the trimmed V and J ends, which lost 4 bases and 7 bases, there was a span of 8 bases. Here the CDR3 reads CASSSQENEQFF. In nucleotides, the CDR3 is TGTGCCAGCAGCTCTCAGGAAAATGAGCAGTTCTTC.